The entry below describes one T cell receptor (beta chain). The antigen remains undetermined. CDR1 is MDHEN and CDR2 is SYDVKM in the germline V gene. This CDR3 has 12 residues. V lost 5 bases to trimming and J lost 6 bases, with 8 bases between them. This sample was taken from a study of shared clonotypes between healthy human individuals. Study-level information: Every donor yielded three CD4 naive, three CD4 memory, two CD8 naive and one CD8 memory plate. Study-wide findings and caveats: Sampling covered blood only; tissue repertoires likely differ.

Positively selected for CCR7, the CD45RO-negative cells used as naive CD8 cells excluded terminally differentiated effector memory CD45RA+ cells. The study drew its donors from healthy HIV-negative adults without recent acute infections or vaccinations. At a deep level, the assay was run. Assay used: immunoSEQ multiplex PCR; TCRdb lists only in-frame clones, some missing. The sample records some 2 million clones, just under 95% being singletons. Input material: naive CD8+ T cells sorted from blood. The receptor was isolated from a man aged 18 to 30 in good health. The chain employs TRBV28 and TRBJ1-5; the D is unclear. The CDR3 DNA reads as TGTGCCAGCAGTCTCGATACTCAGCCCCAGCATTTT. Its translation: CASSLDTQPQHF.